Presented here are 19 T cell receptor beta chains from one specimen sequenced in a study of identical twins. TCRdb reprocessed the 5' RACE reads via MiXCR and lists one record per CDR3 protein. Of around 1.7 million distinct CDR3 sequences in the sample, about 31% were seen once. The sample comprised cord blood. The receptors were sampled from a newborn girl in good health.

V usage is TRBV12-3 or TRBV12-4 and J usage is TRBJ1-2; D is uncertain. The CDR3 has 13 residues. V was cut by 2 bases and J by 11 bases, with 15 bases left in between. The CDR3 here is CASSLSSAGGYTF. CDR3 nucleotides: TGTGCCAGCAGTTTATCATCAGCCGGAGGGTACACCTTC.

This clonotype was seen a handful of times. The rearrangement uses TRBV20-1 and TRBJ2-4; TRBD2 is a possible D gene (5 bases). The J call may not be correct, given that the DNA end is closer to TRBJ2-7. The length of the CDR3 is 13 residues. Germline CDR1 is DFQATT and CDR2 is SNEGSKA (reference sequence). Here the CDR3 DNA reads TGCAGTGCTAGGTGGGAGCACTCCTACGAGCAGTACTTC. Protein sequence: CSARWEHSYEQYF.

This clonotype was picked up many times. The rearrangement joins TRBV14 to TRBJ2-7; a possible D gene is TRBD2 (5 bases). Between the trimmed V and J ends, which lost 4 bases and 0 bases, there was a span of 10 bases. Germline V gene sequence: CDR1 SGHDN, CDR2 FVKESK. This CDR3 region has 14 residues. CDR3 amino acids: CASSREPSSYEQYF. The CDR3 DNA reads TGTGCCAGCAGCCGGGAGCCGAGCTCCTACGAGCAGTACTTC.

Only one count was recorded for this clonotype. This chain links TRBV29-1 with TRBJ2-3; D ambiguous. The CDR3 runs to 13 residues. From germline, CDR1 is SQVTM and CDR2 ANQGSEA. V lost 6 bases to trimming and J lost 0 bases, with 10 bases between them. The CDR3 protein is CSVDLTSTDTQYF. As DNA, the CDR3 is TGCAGCGTGGACCTCACTAGCACAGATACGCAGTATTTT.

CDR3 protein: CASSTSSSGHNEQYF. The CDR3 DNA reads as TGTGCCAGCAGTACCTCGTCTAGCGGCCACAATGAGCAGTACTTC. The rearrangement links TRBV27 to TRBJ2-7; 7 bases align to TRBD2. From germline, CDR1 is MNHEY and CDR2 SMNVEV (reference sequence). V lost 5 bases, J lost 7 bases, and 14 bases stayed unmatched. This CDR3 region has 15 residues.

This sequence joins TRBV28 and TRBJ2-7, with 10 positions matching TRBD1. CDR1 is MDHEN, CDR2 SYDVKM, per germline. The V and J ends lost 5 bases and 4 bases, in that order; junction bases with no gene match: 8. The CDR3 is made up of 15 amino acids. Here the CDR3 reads CASSPGTGDGYEQYF. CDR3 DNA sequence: TGTGCCAGCAGTCCGGGGACAGGGGATGGGTACGAGCAGTACTTC. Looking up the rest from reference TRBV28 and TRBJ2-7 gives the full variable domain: DVKVTQSSRYLVKRTGEKVFLECVQDMDHENMFWYRQDPGLGLRLIYFSYDVKMKEKGDIPEGYSVSREKKERFSLILESASTNQTSMYLCASSPGTGDGYEQYFGPGTRLTVT.

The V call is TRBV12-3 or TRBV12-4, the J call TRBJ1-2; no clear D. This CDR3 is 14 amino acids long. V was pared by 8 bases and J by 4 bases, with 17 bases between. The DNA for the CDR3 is TGTGCCAGCCGACGGGTTTGGGGTGCCTATGGCTACACCTTC. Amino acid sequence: CASRRVWGAYGYTF.

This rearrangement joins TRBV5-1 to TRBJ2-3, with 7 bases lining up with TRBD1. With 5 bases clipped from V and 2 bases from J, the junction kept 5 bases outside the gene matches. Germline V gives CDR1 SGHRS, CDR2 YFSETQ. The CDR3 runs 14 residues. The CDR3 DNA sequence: TGCGCCAGCAGAAGGGGACAGCTCACAGATACGCAGTATTTT. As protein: CASRRGQLTDTQYF.

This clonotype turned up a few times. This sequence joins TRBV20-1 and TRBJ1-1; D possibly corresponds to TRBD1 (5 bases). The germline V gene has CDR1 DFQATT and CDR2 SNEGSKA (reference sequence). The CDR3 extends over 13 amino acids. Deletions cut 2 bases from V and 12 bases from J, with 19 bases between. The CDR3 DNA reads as TGCAGTGCTAGAAAGACAGCCCAGAGCGGGCCTTTCTTT. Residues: CSARKTAQSGPFF.

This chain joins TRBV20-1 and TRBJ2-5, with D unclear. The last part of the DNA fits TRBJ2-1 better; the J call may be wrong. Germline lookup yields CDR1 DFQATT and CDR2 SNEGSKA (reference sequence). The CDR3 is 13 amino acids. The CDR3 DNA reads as TGCAGTGCTAGACCCGAGCAGAAAGAGACCCAGTTCTTC. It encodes CSARPEQKETQFF.

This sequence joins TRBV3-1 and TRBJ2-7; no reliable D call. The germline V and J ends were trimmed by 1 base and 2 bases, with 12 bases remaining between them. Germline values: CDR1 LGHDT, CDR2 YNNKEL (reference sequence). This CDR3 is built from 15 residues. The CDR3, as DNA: TGTGCCAGCAGCCAAGGTATCGTCAGTACCTACGAGCAGTACTTC. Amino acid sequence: CASSQGIVSTYEQYF.

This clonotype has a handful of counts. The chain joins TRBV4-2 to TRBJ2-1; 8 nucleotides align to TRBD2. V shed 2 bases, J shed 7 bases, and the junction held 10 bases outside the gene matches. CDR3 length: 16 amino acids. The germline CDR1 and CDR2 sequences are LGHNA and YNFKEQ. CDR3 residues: CASSQPRGGASNEQFF. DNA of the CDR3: TGTGCCAGCAGCCAACCCCGGGGGGGGGCCTCAAATGAGCAGTTCTTC.

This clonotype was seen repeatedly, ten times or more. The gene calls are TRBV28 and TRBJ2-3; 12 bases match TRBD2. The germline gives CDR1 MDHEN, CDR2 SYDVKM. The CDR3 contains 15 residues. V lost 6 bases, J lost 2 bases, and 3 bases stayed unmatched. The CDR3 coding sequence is TGTGCCAGCAGGAGACTAGCGGGAGTCACAGATACGCAGTATTTT. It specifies CASRRLAGVTDTQYF.

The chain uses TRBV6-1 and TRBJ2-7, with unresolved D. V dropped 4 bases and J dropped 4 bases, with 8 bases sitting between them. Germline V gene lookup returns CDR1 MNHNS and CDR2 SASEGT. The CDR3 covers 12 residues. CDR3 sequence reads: CASSVKDYEQYF. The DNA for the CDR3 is TGTGCCAGCAGTGTAAAAGATTACGAGCAGTACTTC.

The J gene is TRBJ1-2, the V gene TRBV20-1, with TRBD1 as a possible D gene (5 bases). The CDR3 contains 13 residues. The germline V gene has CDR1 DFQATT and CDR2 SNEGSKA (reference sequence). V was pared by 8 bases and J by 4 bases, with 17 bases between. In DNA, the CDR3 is TGCAGTACCCCAACTACAGGTGGCTATGGCTACACCTTC. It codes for CSTPTTGGYGYTF.

The CDR3 protein is CSASPQGSYNSPLHF. The CDR3 nucleotides read TGCAGTGCTAGTCCACAGGGGTCCTATAATTCACCCCTCCACTTT. The chain joins TRBV20-1 to TRBJ1-6; TRBD1 matches at 7 bases. CDR3 size: 15 residues. Germline V CDR1 and CDR2: DFQATT, SNEGSKA (reference sequence). V lost 3 bases to trimming and J lost 1 base; unmatched junction nucleotides: 3.

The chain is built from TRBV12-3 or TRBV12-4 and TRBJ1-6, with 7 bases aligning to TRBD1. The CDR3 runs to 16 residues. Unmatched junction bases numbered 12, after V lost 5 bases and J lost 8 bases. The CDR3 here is CASSPRGTEDDSPLHF. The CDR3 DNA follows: TGTGCCAGCAGTCCAAGAGGGACAGAGGATGATTCACCCCTCCACTTT.

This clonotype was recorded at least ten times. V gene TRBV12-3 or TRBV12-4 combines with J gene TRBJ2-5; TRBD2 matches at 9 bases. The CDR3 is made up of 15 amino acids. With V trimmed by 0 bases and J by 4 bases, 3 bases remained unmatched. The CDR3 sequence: CASSLASGSRETQYF. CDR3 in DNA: TGTGCCAGCAGTTTAGCTAGCGGGAGCAGAGAGACCCAGTACTTC.

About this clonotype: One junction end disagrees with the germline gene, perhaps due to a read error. The CDR3 DNA sequence: TGCAGCGTTGAAACCTTTTCAGACTATGACTACACCTTC. Amino acid sequence: CSVETFSDYDYTF. This sequence joins TRBV29-1 and TRBJ1-2; D is unclear. The CDR3 is made up of 13 amino acids. In germline, CDR1 is SQVTM, CDR2 ANQGSEA.